These 29 T cell receptor beta chains originate from one sample sequenced in a study of blood T cells in healthy people across ages. It was with a sample-barcoded 5' primer and a J-beta primer mix that a second PCR of roughly 7 to 11 cycles was run. One entry per CDR3 protein, called by TCRdb with MiXCR from the 5' RACE reads. The sample lists over a million distinct CDR3 sequences; 40% to 50% were seen once. Sequenced material: blood. Source of these receptors: a young woman in good health.

V usage is TRBV25-1 and J usage is TRBJ1-2, with D possibly matching TRBD1 (5 bases). The CDR3 runs 13 residues. Looked up from germline, CDR1 is MGHDK and CDR2 is SYGVNS. Trimming removed 5 bases from V and 6 bases from J, with 13 bases in between. This chain's CDR3 is CASSRGDWHGYTF. CDR3 bases: TGTGCCAGCAGTCGGGGGGACTGGCATGGCTACACCTTC.

This clonotype was observed a few times. The chain joins TRBV7-2 to TRBJ2-5; tentative D call: TRBD2 (6 bases). The germline V and J ends were trimmed by 3 bases and 2 bases, with 10 bases remaining between them. The CDR3 totals 14 residues. Germline V gene lookup returns CDR1 SGHTA and CDR2 FQGNSA. CDR3 sequence reads: CASSLASAQETQYF. The CDR3 region has the DNA TGTGCCAGCAGCTTGGCTAGCGCACAAGAGACCCAGTACTTC.

The rearrangement uses TRBV6-5 and TRBJ2-7; 9 bases line up with TRBD1. The ends lost 3 bases at V and 2 bases at J; junction bases unmatched: 20. The CDR3 is 20 amino acids. The germline gives CDR1 MNHEY, CDR2 SVGAGI. Written as DNA, the CDR3 is TGTGCCAGCAGTTATGTGGGCCGGGACAGGGCCGAATGGCTTACCTACGAGCAGTACTTC. It specifies CASSYVGRDRAEWLTYEQYF.

This clonotype was picked up a small number of times. The chain is built from TRBV4-2 and TRBJ1-4, with 10 bases matching TRBD1. The CDR3 spans 16 residues. The germline V gene encodes CDR1 LGHNA and CDR2 YNFKEQ. V lost 4 bases, J lost 6 bases, and 8 bases stayed unmatched. The CDR3 region has the DNA TGTGCCAGCAGCCCTGCTTTCGGGACAGGGGATGAAAAACTGTTTTTT. It translates to CASSPAFGTGDEKLFF.

The CDR3 sequence is CSPGTDNNEQFF. The DNA for the CDR3 is TGCAGTCCGGGGACTGATAACAATGAGCAGTTCTTC. The chain recombines TRBV20-1 with TRBJ2-1, with a possible D match to TRBD2 (6 bases). V gave up 8 bases and J gave up 5 bases, with 13 bases separating them. The CDR3 is 12 residues long. Germline CDR1 and CDR2: DFQATT and SNEGSKA (reference sequence).

The chain combines TRBV20-1 with TRBJ2-3, with TRBD1 identical over 8 bases. The CDR3 consists of 15 residues. Germline V CDR1 and CDR2: DFQATT, SNEGSKA (reference sequence). Germline trimming cut 6 bases from V and 3 bases from J; bases unmatched to any gene: 11. The CDR3 DNA reads TGCAGTGCCGAATGGAGACAGGGGAGAACAGATACGCAGTATTTT. Translation: CSAEWRQGRTDTQYF.

The sample holds a few counts of this clonotype. The chain couples TRBV2 to TRBJ2-1, with D maybe TRBD2 (7 bases). Trimming pared 6 bases from V and 9 bases from J, leaving 18 bases between. Germline V lookup: CDR1 SNHLY, CDR2 FYNNEI. The CDR3 runs to 14 residues. CDR3 in DNA: TGTGCCAGCAGGGCGGACAGCGGGACTGGTGAGCAGTTCTTC. Translating it yields CASRADSGTGEQFF.

Note on this clonotype: Sequence at one end of the junction differs from germline and may be a read error. The chain combines TRBV3-1 with TRBJ1-6; 11 bases line up with TRBD1. The CDR3 covers 15 residues. Germline V CDR1 and CDR2: LGHDT, YNNKEL (reference sequence). The CDR3 protein is CASSRRTGGRQALHF. CDR3 sequence (DNA): TGCGCCAGCAGCCGACGGACAGGGGGCCGTCAGGCCCTCCACTTT.

In this sample, this clonotype turned up a few times. The chain employs TRBV2 and TRBJ2-3; 13 bases align to TRBD2. The CDR3 sequence is 17 residues long. The germline V gene encodes CDR1 SNHLY and CDR2 FYNNEI. The V and J ends lost 5 bases and 4 bases, in that order; junction bases with no gene match: 9. CDR3 coding DNA: TGTGCCAGCAGTCGGACTAGCGGGAGTTGGGGGGCAGATACGCAGTATTTT. Its protein is CASSRTSGSWGADTQYF.

About this clonotype: One end of the junction is discordant with germline, which a read error may explain. J is TRBJ2-2 and V is TRBV6-1, with TRBD2 matching over 14 bases. There are 18 residues in the CDR3. The germline gives CDR1 MNHNS, CDR2 SASEGT. CDR3 DNA sequence: TGCGCCACCGCCAGCGGGACTAGCGGGAGTTTTGTCACCGGGGAGCTGTTTTTT. Protein product: CATASGTSGSFVTGELFF.

The CDR3 DNA reads TGTGCCACCCCGGGGACGGAGCGGGACACCGGGGAGCTGTTTTTT. It specifies CATPGTERDTGELFF. The rearrangement links TRBV28 to TRBJ2-2, with a tentative D call TRBD2 (6 bases). Germline V gives CDR1 MDHEN, CDR2 SYDVKM. Between the trimmed V and J ends, which lost 10 bases and 3 bases, there was a span of 18 bases. The CDR3 covers 15 residues.

There are a few counts of this clonotype. The chain carries TRBV5-1 and TRBJ2-3; D is uncertain. The CDR3 runs 15 residues. With 2 bases removed from V and 0 bases from J, the gap between germline ends came to 10 bases. Germline V lookup: CDR1 SGHRS, CDR2 YFSETQ. The DNA of the CDR3 is TGCGCCAGCAGCTTAAGACGGCAGAGCACAGATACGCAGTATTTT. Its protein product is CASSLRRQSTDTQYF.

For this clonotype: The junction does not match germline at one end; this may be a read error. The chain joins TRBV14 to TRBJ2-5; D may correspond to TRBD1 or TRBD2 (5 bases each). CDR1 is SGHDN and CDR2 is FVKESK in the germline V gene. There are 12 residues in the CDR3. The CDR3 DNA reads as TGTGCCAGCAGCCTTAGCAGGGAGACCCTGTACTTC. Its translation: CASSLSRETLYF. The full variable domain, completed using reference TRBV14 and TRBJ2-5, is EAGVTQFPSHSVIEKGQTVTLRCDPISGHDNLYWYRRVMGKEIKFLLHFVKESKQDESGMPNNRFLAERTGGTYSTLKVQPAELEDSGVYFCASSLSRETLYFGPGTRLLVL.

This clonotype was detected a few times. The J gene is TRBJ2-7, the V gene TRBV6-5, with unresolved D. There are 15 residues in the CDR3. The germline gives CDR1 MNHEY, CDR2 SVGAGI. Trimming cost V 0 bases and J 2 bases, with 11 bases left between them. In nucleotides, the CDR3 is TGTGCCAGCAGTTACTCTCGCCGAGGCCCCTACGAGCAGTACTTC. Translation gives CASSYSRRGPYEQYF.

In this sample, this clonotype turned up a few times. The chain recombines TRBV27 with TRBJ1-5; possibly TRBD1 for D (5 bases). V lost 6 bases to trimming and J lost 5 bases, with 17 bases between them. Germline loops: CDR1 MNHEY, CDR2 SMNVEV (reference sequence). The CDR3 contains 15 residues. The CDR3 DNA reads TGTGCCAGCAGGGCTTACGGGACTTTACATCAGCCCCAGCATTTT. This sequence encodes CASRAYGTLHQPQHF.

This clonotype has just a few counts. The V and J genes are TRBV7-2 and TRBJ2-1; D unresolved. Germline-derived CDR1 and CDR2 are SGHTA and FQGNSA. The CDR3 has 15 amino acids. Trimming pared 0 bases from V and 0 bases from J, leaving 6 bases between. The CDR3 sequence: CASSLASNSYNEQFF. The CDR3 DNA follows: TGTGCCAGCAGCTTAGCTTCCAACTCCTACAATGAGCAGTTCTTC.

The rearrangement joins TRBV20-1 to TRBJ1-2; 11 bases line up with TRBD1. J was trimmed by 5 bases and V by 3 bases; bases with no gene match: 14. Germline V gene data show CDR1 as DFQATT and CDR2 as SNEGSKA (reference sequence). The CDR3 is 17 amino acids. The CDR3 bases are TGCAGTGCTAGGGACCGGACAGGGGGCTTATCGTCTTATGGCTACACCTTC. This encodes CSARDRTGGLSSYGYTF.

V gene TRBV14 combines with J gene TRBJ2-1; 10 nucleotides match TRBD2. The CDR3 consists of 15 residues. V lost 4 bases to trimming and J lost 6 bases; unmatched junction nucleotides: 6. Looked up from germline, CDR1 is SGHDN and CDR2 is FVKESK. This CDR3 reads CASSRWTSGPNEQFF. The CDR3 bases are TGTGCCAGCAGCCGTTGGACTAGCGGTCCCAATGAGCAGTTCTTC.

CDR3: CAISPRDTLSKSQYF. In DNA, the CDR3 is TGTGCCATAAGCCCCCGGGACACCCTCTCTAAATCCCAGTACTTC. This chain uses TRBV7-9 with TRBJ2-5; D perhaps matches TRBD1 (6 bases). This CDR3 has 15 amino acids. V lost 10 bases and J 9 bases, leaving 27 bases between the germline ends. The germline V gene encodes CDR1 SEHNR and CDR2 FQNEAQ (reference sequence).

The J gene is TRBJ2-5, the V gene TRBV6-6; no definite D call. Trimming stripped 8 bases from V and 4 bases from J, with 14 bases between. Germline assignment: CDR1 MNHNY and CDR2 SVGAGI (reference sequence). The length of the CDR3 is 13 residues. The DNA of the CDR3 is TGTGCCAGCTGCTCAGTCTTCGGAGAGACCCAGTACTTC. Encoded protein: CASCSVFGETQYF.

This clonotype was seen once. At one end, the junction sequence differs from germline, possibly due to a read error. The CDR3 region is CTSSPRQGQETQYF. CDR3 bases: TGTACCAGCTCCCCTCGACAGGGCCAAGAGACCCAGTACTTC. The chain joins TRBV18 to TRBJ2-5; 7 bases are shared with TRBD1. From germline, CDR1 is KGHSH and CDR2 LQKENI. The CDR3 covers 14 residues.

This clonotype came up a few times. J is TRBJ2-7 and V is TRBV20-1; TRBD1 might be the D (5 bases). Germline CDR1 DFQATT, CDR2 SNEGSKA (reference sequence). This CDR3 has 13 amino acids. Trimming cost V 6 bases and J 3 bases, with 15 bases left between them. The CDR3 nucleotides read TGCAGTGCCCCTCCAGGGTCCGGCTACGAGCAGTACTTC. This codes for CSAPPGSGYEQYF.

The chain recombines TRBV12-3 or TRBV12-4 with TRBJ2-3; D call uncertain. V was clipped by 5 bases and J by 6 bases, with 9 bases between them. The CDR3 is made up of 12 amino acids. In DNA form, the CDR3 reads TGTGCCAGCAGTGGCCGCATCGATACGCAGTATTTT. Its protein is CASSGRIDTQYF.

This clonotype was detected once. This chain links TRBV20-1 with TRBJ2-1, with 7 bases aligning to TRBD2. Trimming cost V 1 base and J 0 bases; bases outside gene matches: 6. The CDR3 runs 16 residues. CDR1 and CDR2 from the germline V gene are DFQATT and SNEGSKA (reference sequence). The CDR3 protein is CSARVAGTNSYNEQFF. The CDR3 nucleotides read TGCAGTGCTAGAGTTGCCGGGACTAACTCCTACAATGAGCAGTTCTTC.

The chain combines TRBV10-3 with TRBJ1-1; D is uncertain. The ends were cut back, 3 bases at V and 0 bases at J, with 8 bases in the middle. CDR3 length equals 14 residues. Germline V gene lookup returns CDR1 ENHRY and CDR2 SYGVKD. The CDR3 sequence is CAISDVGMNTEAFF. The CDR3 DNA is TGTGCCATCAGTGATGTGGGAATGAACACTGAAGCTTTCTTT.

This clonotype was found a few times. The CDR3, as DNA: TGCGCCAGCAGCCAAGTCCCCCCAGGGGACGAGCAGTACTTC. Amino acid sequence: CASSQVPPGDEQYF. The J gene is TRBJ2-7, the V gene TRBV4-1; D might be TRBD1 (6 bases). There are 14 residues in the CDR3. The germline gives CDR1 MGHRA, CDR2 YSYEKL. Trimming stripped 1 base from V and 5 bases from J, with 12 bases between.

This clonotype was observed once. The rearrangement uses TRBV7-8 and TRBJ2-5; the match to TRBD2 covers 16 bases. The CDR3 extends over 17 amino acids. The ends lost 1 base at V and 11 bases at J; junction bases unmatched: 10. Per the germline V gene, CDR1 is SGHVS and CDR2 is FQNEAQ. CDR3 sequence reads: CASSLEGTSGRAGEQYF. CDR3 coding DNA: TGTGCCAGCAGCTTAGAGGGGACTAGCGGGAGGGCCGGGGAGCAGTACTTC.

This clonotype appeared a single time. J is TRBJ2-1 and V is TRBV20-1, with TRBD2 identical over 9 bases. Unmatched junction bases numbered 6, after V lost 1 base and J lost 2 bases. Per germline, CDR1 DFQATT and CDR2 SNEGSKA (reference sequence). The CDR3 consists of 16 residues. Written as DNA, the CDR3 is TGCAGTGCTAGAGGTAGCGGGAGTTCTGCCTACAATGAGCAGTTCTTC. The encoded protein is CSARGSGSSAYNEQFF.

This chain joins TRBV5-1 and TRBJ2-3; TRBD2 aligns across 9 bases. Germline values: CDR1 SGHRS, CDR2 YFSETQ. After removal of 5 bases from V and 1 base from J, the junction contained 8 bases not matched to a gene. The CDR3 runs 16 residues. The CDR3 is CASRLFSGGGTDTQYF. The CDR3 DNA follows: TGCGCCAGCAGGCTTTTTAGCGGGGGCGGCACAGATACGCAGTATTTT.